Below are 22 T cell receptor beta chains sequenced from a single sample in a study of shared clonotypes between healthy human individuals. Assay used: immunoSEQ multiplex PCR; TCRdb lists only in-frame clones, some missing. Of roughly 2 million clones listed, 90% to 95% are singletons. Sequences were obtained from naive CD4+ T cells sorted from blood. As for subset: CD45RA+ positively selected. The source of these receptors is a man between 18 and 35 years old in good health.

This sequence joins TRBV19 and TRBJ1-1; TRBD1 is a possible D gene (5 bases). The CDR3 is made up of 16 amino acids. Trimming took off 5 bases at V and 1 base at J, with 17 bases between the two ends. Germline CDR1 reads LNHDA; CDR2 reads SQIVND (reference sequence). CDR3 bases: TGTGCCAGTAGTTCATTGGGGGGTTGGACGAACACTGAAGCTTTCTTT. Translating gives CASSSLGGWTNTEAFF.

This clone was found once. The gene calls are TRBV5-1 and TRBJ2-7; tentative D call: TRBD1 (6 bases). The CDR3 runs 15 residues. Germline CDR1 and CDR2: SGHRS and YFSETQ. Trimming left V 1 base short and J 1 base short, with 12 bases between. The CDR3 region has the DNA TGCGCCAGCAGCTTGTTAACGGACAGATCCTACGAGCAGTACTTC. This codes for CASSLLTDRSYEQYF.

The chain employs TRBV18 and TRBJ2-7; the D call may be TRBD1 or TRBD2 (5 bases each). This CDR3 region has 17 residues. Trimming removed 3 bases from V and 5 bases from J, with 23 bases in between. CDR1 is KGHSH, CDR2 LQKENI, per germline. The CDR3 DNA reads as TGTGCCAGCTCACCCGCAGAGGGCCGGCCCCTGGGGCACGAGCAGTACTTC. It codes for CASSPAEGRPLGHEQYF.

The genes are TRBV7-6 and TRBJ2-2, with 11 bases matching TRBD1. The CDR3 is 16 residues long. After removal of 2 bases from V and 6 bases from J, the junction contained 5 bases not matched to a gene. CDR1 is SGHVS, CDR2 FNYEAQ, per germline. The CDR3 region is CASSLTGQGVAGELFF. CDR3 DNA: TGTGCCAGCAGCTTAACGGGACAGGGGGTTGCCGGGGAGCTGTTTTTT.

This clone was recorded many times. The genes are TRBV11-2 and TRBJ1-4, with 7 bases matching TRBD1. The CDR3 consists of 15 residues. V lost 5 bases and J lost 1; bases outside the gene matches: 4. Germline lookup yields CDR1 SGHAT and CDR2 FQNNGV. The CDR3 sequence is CASSPSGGTNEKLFF. CDR3 DNA: TGTGCCAGCAGCCCGTCAGGGGGAACTAATGAAAAACTGTTTTTT. The full variable domain, its missing parts supplied by reference TRBV11-2 and TRBJ1-4, is EAGVAQSPRYKIIEKRQSVAFWCNPISGHATLYWYQQILGQGPKLLIQFQNNGVVDDSQLPKDRFSAERLKGVDSTLKIQPAKLEDSAVYLCASSPSGGTNEKLFFGSGTQLSVL.

The chain has TRBV6-1 and TRBJ1-5; 7 nucleotides agree with TRBD1. CDR1 and CDR2 from the germline V gene are MNHNS and SASEGT. This CDR3 region has 18 residues. The ends lost 2 bases at V and 0 bases at J; junction bases unmatched: 10. CDR3 DNA: TGTGCCAGCAGTGAATACAGGGGACAGCGAAATAGCAATCAGCCCCAGCATTTT. Its protein product is CASSEYRGQRNSNQPQHF.

This clone has just a few counts. Additional DNA sequences in this sample encode the identical CDR3. V is TRBV19 and J is TRBJ2-6; no definite D call. Looked up from germline, CDR1 is LNHDA and CDR2 is SQIVND (reference sequence). This CDR3 has 15 amino acids. Trimming took off 3 bases at V and 1 base at J, with 7 bases between the two ends. The CDR3 is CASSIPGSGANVLTF. The DNA of the CDR3 is TGTGCCAGTAGTATCCCCGGGTCTGGGGCCAACGTCCTGACTTTC.

The chain has TRBV19 and TRBJ2-1, with 12 positions matching TRBD2. The CDR3 contains 14 residues. The V gene's germline CDR1 is LNHDA and CDR2 SQIVND (reference sequence). Trimming cost V 5 bases and J 8 bases; bases outside gene matches: 4. The CDR3 protein is CASSQLAGGDEQFF. In DNA form, the CDR3 reads TGTGCCAGTAGTCAACTAGCGGGAGGCGATGAGCAGTTCTTC.

The V call is TRBV5-6, the J call TRBJ2-7, with D tentatively TRBD1 or TRBD2 (6 bases each). V lost 4 bases and J lost 1, with 18 bases in between. Germline CDR1 and CDR2: SGHDT and YYEEEE. There are 16 residues in the CDR3. CDR3 coding DNA: TGTGCCAGCAGCCTATACGACAGGAGGGGGTCCTACGAGCAGTACTTC. Protein product: CASSLYDRRGSYEQYF.

This clone was seen only once. The CDR3 loop is CASSLERQGQETQYF. CDR3 DNA: TGTGCCAGCAGCTTAGAGCGCCAGGGCCAAGAGACCCAGTACTTC. The chain employs TRBV7-9 and TRBJ2-5; a possible D gene is TRBD1 (5 bases). Looked up from germline, CDR1 is SEHNR and CDR2 is FQNEAQ (reference sequence). The CDR3 is 15 residues long. Trimming left V 1 base short and J 1 base short, with 10 bases between.

This clone was detected only once. Other DNA sequences in the sample encode the same CDR3. The J gene is TRBJ1-5, the V gene TRBV6-5; TRBD1 is a possible D gene (6 bases). The germline CDR1 and CDR2 sequences are MNHEY and SVGAGI. The CDR3 is 13 amino acids. V gave up 6 bases and J gave up 1 base, with 7 bases separating them. The CDR3 DNA reads as TGTGCCAGCAGCAGGGGCAGCAATCAGCCCCAGCATTTT. Residues: CASSRGSNQPQHF.

In regard to this clone: This clone may be a read error of a much larger clone one base away. This CDR3 is also generated by other DNA sequences in the sample. The chain links TRBV30 to TRBJ1-4; no reliable D call. The CDR3 spans 17 residues. Germline V gives CDR1 GTSNPN, CDR2 SVGIG (reference sequence). This CDR3 is CAWSPLRTNPTNEKLFF. The CDR3 DNA reads as TGTGCCTGGAGCCCCCTGAGGACTAACCCAACTAATGAAAAGCTGTTTTTT.

V gene TRBV5-4 combines with J gene TRBJ2-2; perhaps TRBD2 as D (6 bases). This CDR3 has 14 amino acids. The germline CDR1 and CDR2 sequences are SGHNT and YYREEE (reference sequence). Trimming took 0 bases from V and 6 from J, leaving 9 bases between them. The CDR3 DNA follows: TGTGCCAGCAGCTTGGGAGAGCGGGCCGGGGAGCTGTTTTTT. Its protein is CASSLGERAGELFF.

This clone has a single count. This chain joins TRBV7-2 and TRBJ2-7; no firm D call. Trimming left V 2 bases short and J 2 bases short, with 7 bases between. The CDR3 contains 13 residues. CDR1 and CDR2 (germline): SGHTA, FQGNSA. The DNA for the CDR3 is TGTGCCAGCAGCTTATGGGCTACCTACGAGCAGTACTTC. It codes for CASSLWATYEQYF.

This clone was counted a single time. The CDR3 protein is CASSEQGSQETQYF. In DNA, the CDR3 is TGTGCCAGCAGTGAACAGGGGAGCCAAGAGACCCAGTACTTC. The chain combines TRBV2 with TRBJ2-5; a possible D gene is TRBD1 (6 bases). Trimming removed 2 bases from V and 1 base from J, with 8 bases in between. Germline V gives CDR1 SNHLY, CDR2 FYNNEI. The CDR3 spans 14 residues.

This chain connects TRBV15 to TRBJ1-1, with D tentatively TRBD1 (5 bases). V was pared by 3 bases and J by 5 bases, with 13 bases between. Germline lookup yields CDR1 LNHNV and CDR2 YYDKDF (reference sequence). The CDR3 runs 14 residues. The chain's CDR3 is CATSRDKQATEAFF. CDR3 DNA sequence: TGTGCCACCAGCAGGGACAAACAGGCGACTGAAGCTTTCTTT.

The chain combines TRBV19 with TRBJ2-7; D remains unclear. The CDR3 length is 17 residues. The V end was cut by 1 base, the J end by 1 base, with 17 bases between. The germline V gene encodes CDR1 LNHDA and CDR2 SQIVND (reference sequence). CDR3 residues: CASSIGWQPNHSYEQYF. Written as DNA, the CDR3 is TGTGCCAGTAGTATAGGGTGGCAGCCGAACCATTCCTACGAGCAGTACTTC.

The chain joins TRBV30 to TRBJ1-4; D gene uncertain. The CDR3 covers 15 residues. Trimming stripped 3 bases from V and 8 bases from J, with 19 bases between. Germline CDR1 and CDR2: GTSNPN and SVGIG (reference sequence). CDR3 region: CAWSPGLIMGEKLFF. CDR3 in DNA: TGTGCCTGGAGCCCGGGCCTTATAATGGGCGAAAAACTGTTTTTT. Complete variable domain (other parts from reference TRBV30 and TRBJ1-4): SQTIHQWPATLVQPVGSPLSLECTVEGTSNPNLYWYRQAAGRGLQLLFYSVGIGQISSEVPQNLSASRPQDRQFILSSKKLLLSDSGFYLCAWSPGLIMGEKLFFGSGTQLSVL.

The chain links TRBV30 to TRBJ1-2; D not certain. V lost 7 bases and J lost 1, with 19 bases in between. The CDR3 totals 15 residues. Germline CDR1 reads GTSNPN; CDR2 reads SVGIG (reference sequence). This chain's CDR3 is CAYTGQKSGNYGYTF. Written as DNA, the CDR3 is TGTGCCTATACCGGGCAGAAGAGTGGTAACTATGGCTACACCTTC.

The V call is TRBV10-3, the J call TRBJ1-2; 8 bases align to TRBD1. The V and J ends lost 0 bases and 8 bases, in that order; junction bases with no gene match: 5. The CDR3 is made up of 14 amino acids. Germline assignment: CDR1 ENHRY and CDR2 SYGVKD. In DNA form, the CDR3 reads TGTGCCATCAGTGAGTCACCCAGGGGGCGCGGCTACACCTTC. This codes for CAISESPRGRGYTF.

This chain links TRBV6-5 with TRBJ2-5; TRBD1 matches 7 bases. The CDR3 spans 13 residues. Germline lookup yields CDR1 MNHEY and CDR2 SVGAGI. The ends lost 5 bases at V and 5 bases at J; junction bases unmatched: 5. In DNA, the CDR3 is TGTGCCAGCAGTAAAGACAGGGCCGAGACCCAGTACTTC. It yields the protein CASSKDRAETQYF.

This clone has ten or more counts. This chain joins TRBV30 and TRBJ2-1; 8 bases match TRBD2. Germline loops: CDR1 GTSNPN, CDR2 SVGIG (reference sequence). With V trimmed by 4 bases and J by 8 bases, 7 bases remained unmatched. The CDR3 contains 13 residues. The CDR3 sequence: CAWNAGGPYEQFF. The CDR3 bases are TGTGCCTGGAATGCGGGGGGACCTTATGAGCAGTTCTTC. Supplemented by reference TRBV30 and TRBJ2-1, the full variable domain reads SQTIHQWPATLVQPVGSPLSLECTVEGTSNPNLYWYRQAAGRGLQLLFYSVGIGQISSEVPQNLSASRPQDRQFILSSKKLLLSDSGFYLCAWNAGGPYEQFFGPGTRLTVL.